These 29 T cell receptor beta chains originate from one sample sequenced in a study of T-cell memory formation after mild COVID-19 (dated by TCRdb to the early 2020s). The library was obtained by 5' RACE. These reads were obtained on an Illumina NovaSeq 6000. TCRdb reanalyzed the raw reads on its own, using fastp at Q25 for trimming and MiXCR for clone calling, and kept in-frame beta chains. Merged by CDR3 protein, the rows form single entries marked with the most common genes and DNA. This sample is represented by around 250,000 distinct CDR3 sequences; approximately 9% of them were singletons. Jointly, the top ten make up around 20% of the sample. The sample comprised PBMCs or a T cell subset sorted from them (not recorded which). These TCRs come from a man younger than 35 who had mild COVID-19 (a few samples of this study predate the infection). The sample titles of this study are shuffled in the database, so cell type and time point are left out; the donor was told from shared clones.

There are a few counts of this clonotype. The genes are TRBV2 and TRBJ2-3, with D possibly matching TRBD2 (5 bases). The germline CDR1 and CDR2 sequences are SNHLY and FYNNEI. V was clipped by 4 bases and J by 0 bases, with 14 bases between them. This CDR3 region has 16 residues. The CDR3 DNA reads TGTGCCAGCAGTGTGAGACTGGGGAGTAGCACAGATACGCAGTATTTT. Encoded protein: CASSVRLGSSTDTQYF.

This chain connects TRBV12-3 or TRBV12-4 to TRBJ2-2; 8 bases fit TRBD1. CDR3 length: 16 residues. J lost 0 bases, V lost 5 bases, and 5 bases had no gene match. CDR3 sequence reads: CASSPRTGSNTGELFF. The CDR3 DNA sequence: TGTGCCAGCAGTCCTCGGACAGGGTCGAACACCGGGGAGCTGTTTTTT.

This clonotype was detected ten times or more. V and J are TRBV18 and TRBJ2-7; D unresolved. The germline gives CDR1 KGHSH, CDR2 LQKENI. Trimming shortened V by 3 bases and J by 3 bases, and 3 bases separated the two germline ends. The CDR3 extends over 11 amino acids. The CDR3 nucleotides are TGTGCCAGCTCACCGAACTACGAGCAGTACTTC. Translated, it gives CASSPNYEQYF.

This chain uses TRBV5-1 with TRBJ2-3, with TRBD2 as a possible D gene (6 bases). The CDR3 totals 14 residues. V lost 6 bases and J 3 bases, leaving 14 bases between the germline ends. The germline gives CDR1 SGHRS, CDR2 YFSETQ. The CDR3 region has the DNA TGCGCCAGCACCCAGGACGGAGGGACAGATACGCAGTATTTT. Its translation is CASTQDGGTDTQYF.

The chain joins TRBV20-1 to TRBJ2-5, with TRBD1 identical over 7 bases. CDR3 size: 14 residues. CDR1 is DFQATT, CDR2 SNEGSKA, per germline (reference sequence). V shed 0 bases, J shed 5 bases, and the junction held 6 bases outside the gene matches. CDR3 coding DNA: TGCAGTGCTAGAGATCGTAGGGGGCGGGAGACCCAGTACTTC. This encodes CSARDRRGRETQYF.

This chain connects TRBV28 to TRBJ2-7; perhaps TRBD1 as D (6 bases). The CDR3 has 14 residues. V dropped 2 bases and J dropped 2 bases, with 10 bases sitting between them. CDR1 is MDHEN and CDR2 is SYDVKM in the germline V gene. CDR3 DNA sequence: TGTGCCAGCAGTTTAACCACAGGGACCTACGAGCAGTACGTC. Its translation is CASSLTTGTYEQYV.

This clonotype was found a few times. The chain is built from TRBV20-1 and TRBJ2-1, with TRBD2 matching over 8 bases. The CDR3 has 17 residues. Trimming at V came to 0 bases and at J to 4 bases, leaving 11 bases not matched to a gene. Per germline, CDR1 DFQATT and CDR2 SNEGSKA (reference sequence). Written as DNA, the CDR3 is TGCAGTGCTAGAGATAGGTCGGGGACTAGTCTTTACAATGAGCAGTTCTTC. Translating it yields CSARDRSGTSLYNEQFF.

This clonotype was counted at least ten times. The rearrangement links TRBV5-1 to TRBJ2-1; 14 nucleotides agree with TRBD2. V lost 4 bases to trimming and J lost 9 bases; unmatched junction nucleotides: 6. Germline loops: CDR1 SGHRS, CDR2 YFSETQ. The CDR3 spans 15 residues. DNA for the CDR3: TGCGCCAGCAGCCCGGGGACTAGCGGGGGATCTGAGCAGTTCTTC. This gives the protein CASSPGTSGGSEQFF.

This clonotype occurred a few times. V and J are TRBV19 and TRBJ1-4; tentative D call: TRBD1 (6 bases). The CDR3 loop spans 16 amino acids. Germline V gene sequence: CDR1 LNHDA, CDR2 SQIVND (reference sequence). The V end lost 5 bases, the J end lost 7 bases, and 20 bases lay between the germline ends. The CDR3 coding sequence is TGTGCCAGTAGTTCCGGGACAAACGCCGTCGGTGAAAAACTGTTTTTT. It encodes CASSSGTNAVGEKLFF.

V is TRBV6-6 and J is TRBJ1-6; D unclear. From germline, CDR1 is MNHNY and CDR2 SVGAGI (reference sequence). The CDR3 consists of 13 residues. V lost 6 bases and J lost 10, with 13 bases in between. The CDR3 DNA reads as TGTGCCAGCAGCTTCCCGGAGAACTCACCCCTCCACTTT. It translates to CASSFPENSPLHF.

This rearrangement joins TRBV4-3 to TRBJ2-7; TRBD2 matches 8 bases. This CDR3 comprises 16 residues. CDR1 LGHNA and CDR2 YSLEER come from the germline V gene. Trimming removed 3 bases from V and 3 bases from J; junction bases left unmatched: 10. The CDR3 reads CASSQARGGQHYEQYF. Written as DNA, the CDR3 is TGCGCCAGCAGCCAGGCTCGGGGGGGGCAACACTACGAGCAGTACTTC.

This clonotype was observed a handful of times. The chain employs TRBV19 and TRBJ2-2; D uncertain. This CDR3 spans 16 amino acids. Germline CDR1 is LNHDA and CDR2 is SQIVND (reference sequence). Trimming pared 3 bases from V and 0 bases from J, leaving 11 bases between. CDR3 DNA sequence: TGTGCCAGTAGTATTGTTTACCCCGCGAACACCGGGGAGCTGTTTTTT. Amino acid sequence: CASSIVYPANTGELFF.

J is TRBJ2-7 and V is TRBV20-1; D may correspond to TRBD1 or TRBD2 (5 bases each). The CDR3 runs 14 residues. CDR1 DFQATT and CDR2 SNEGSKA come from the germline V gene (reference sequence). The V and J ends lost 0 bases and 3 bases respectively, with 12 bases between them. CDR3 nucleotides: TGCAGTGCTAGAGATATGGGGGTAGGCTACGAGCAGTACGTC. It encodes CSARDMGVGYEQYV.

This clonotype was found many times. The rearrangement joins TRBV5-1 to TRBJ2-3; the D is unclear. This CDR3 has 14 residues. Trimming removed 4 bases from V and 0 bases from J, with 9 bases in between. The germline gives CDR1 SGHRS, CDR2 YFSETQ. CDR3 sequence reads: CASSRISSTDTQYF. The CDR3, as DNA: TGCGCCAGCAGCAGAATATCTAGCACAGATACGCAGTATTTT. The full variable domain, rest sourced from reference TRBV5-1 and TRBJ2-3, is KAGVTQTPRYLIKTRGQQVTLSCSPISGHRSVSWYQQTPGQGLQFLFEYFSETQRNKGNFPGRFSGRQFSNSRSEMNVSTLELGDSALYLCASSRISSTDTQYFGPGTRLTVL.

This clonotype has a count of ten or more. The chain links TRBV7-9 to TRBJ2-4, with 8 bases identical to TRBD1. V lost 5 bases to trimming and J lost 5 bases; unmatched junction nucleotides: 5. From germline, CDR1 is SEHNR and CDR2 FQNEAQ (reference sequence). The CDR3 consists of 14 residues. DNA for the CDR3: TGTGCCAGCAGCAGCACAGGGGGTGAAAACATTCAGTACTTC. Amino acids: CASSSTGGENIQYF.

The V gene is TRBV5-1, the J gene TRBJ2-2, with TRBD1 identical over 7 bases. The CDR3 runs 16 residues. The trim removed 0 bases at V and 5 bases at J, leaving 7 bases unmatched. Germline V CDR1 and CDR2: SGHRS, YFSETQ. In nucleotides, the CDR3 is TGCGCCAGCAGCTTGGGAGGGGGCGGAAGAACCGGGGAGCTGTTTTTT. Its translation: CASSLGGGGRTGELFF.

This clonotype was recorded at least ten times. The J gene is TRBJ1-5, the V gene TRBV12-3 or TRBV12-4; D possibly corresponds to TRBD1 (5 bases). Trimming pared 2 bases from V and 8 bases from J, leaving 10 bases between. The CDR3 covers 13 residues. DNA for the CDR3: TGTGCCAGCAGTTTAAGGGGAAGGGAGCCCCAGCATTTT. The encoded protein is CASSLRGREPQHF.

This clonotype showed up many times. This rearrangement joins TRBV5-1 to TRBJ2-4; TRBD1 aligns across 7 bases. The CDR3 loop spans 13 amino acids. The V segment lost 0 bases and the J segment 7 bases; nucleotides outside the gene matches: 1. The germline V gene has CDR1 SGHRS and CDR2 YFSETQ. The CDR3 DNA follows: TGCGCCAGCAGCTTGGTGGGACAGAACATTCAGTACTTC. Translated: CASSLVGQNIQYF.

The chain combines TRBV3-1 with TRBJ2-5, with TRBD1 matching over 7 bases. In germline, CDR1 is LGHDT, CDR2 YNNKEL (reference sequence). V was clipped by 0 bases and J by 7 bases; unmatched bases: 8. CDR3 length equals 15 residues. CDR3 nucleotide sequence: TGTGCCAGCAGCCAAGATTTAGGGGCAGGGGGGACCCAGTACTTC. Its protein product is CASSQDLGAGGTQYF.

The sample holds many counts of this clonotype. V and J are TRBV6-2 or TRBV6-3 and TRBJ1-2, with D uncertain. From germline, CDR1 is MNHEY and CDR2 SVGEGT. This CDR3 spans 11 amino acids. V was trimmed by 4 bases and J by 7 bases, leaving 7 bases between them. CDR3: CASSFTFGYTF. The DNA for the CDR3 is TGTGCCAGCAGTTTTACCTTTGGCTACACCTTC.

This clonotype was observed a few times. The V and J genes are TRBV28 and TRBJ2-4; TRBD1 matches 10 bases. J gave up 5 bases and V 2 bases, and 3 bases lay outside the gene matches. CDR1 is MDHEN and CDR2 is SYDVKM in the germline V gene. The CDR3 totals 15 residues. CDR3: CASSLGGQGENIQYF. The CDR3 nucleotides are TGTGCCAGCAGTTTAGGTGGACAGGGGGAAAACATTCAGTACTTC.

This clonotype has only a few counts. The chain carries TRBV4-2 and TRBJ2-5; perhaps D is TRBD1 or TRBD2 (7 bases each). Trimming cost V 0 bases and J 4 bases, with 18 bases left between them. The germline V gene encodes CDR1 LGHNA and CDR2 YNFKEQ. CDR3 length equals 17 residues. CDR3 DNA sequence: TGTGCCAGCAGCCAAGATCCGGCAGGGGGGGATAGAGAGACCCAGTACTTC. The encoded protein is CASSQDPAGGDRETQYF.

This clonotype was seen many times. The chain couples TRBV5-1 to TRBJ2-5, with 10 positions matching TRBD2. Germline CDR1 SGHRS, CDR2 YFSETQ. There are 15 residues in the CDR3. J was trimmed by 4 bases and V by 2 bases; bases with no gene match: 5. CDR3: CASSLLAGSGETQYF. Here the CDR3 DNA reads TGCGCCAGCAGCTTACTAGCGGGGTCGGGAGAGACCCAGTACTTC.

This clonotype was counted between two and nine times. The chain couples TRBV5-1 to TRBJ1-1, with 7 nucleotides matching TRBD1. CDR1 is SGHRS, CDR2 YFSETQ, per germline. The CDR3 covers 14 residues. The V gene end was trimmed by 4 bases and the J gene end by 11 bases; junction bases not matched to a gene: 14. This CDR3 is CASSGDGTARRAFF. CDR3 DNA: TGCGCCAGCAGCGGGGACGGGACAGCGCGCAGGGCTTTCTTT. Variable domain in full (rest from reference TRBV5-1 and TRBJ1-1): KAGVTQTPRYLIKTRGQQVTLSCSPISGHRSVSWYQQTPGQGLQFLFEYFSETQRNKGNFPGRFSGRQFSNSRSEMNVSTLELGDSALYLCASSGDGTARRAFFGQGTRLTVV.

This clonotype turned up a few times. The J gene is TRBJ2-5, the V gene TRBV21-1; the D segment call TRBD2 is taken from the table without a DNA check. TRBV21-1 is reported as a pseudogene. This CDR3 contains 14 residues. The CDR3 region has the DNA TGTGCCAGCAGCAAAGAGGACTTAGAAGAGACCCAGTACTTC. Protein: CASSKEDLEETQYF.

The chain has TRBV20-1 and TRBJ2-1, with TRBD2 matching over 9 bases. V gave up 3 bases and J gave up 1 base; unmatched junction bases: 10. The CDR3 spans 17 residues. CDR1 is DFQATT and CDR2 is SNEGSKA in the germline V gene (reference sequence). In DNA, the CDR3 is TGCAGTGCTAGCGGGCTAGCGGGGCGAAGTTCCTACAATGAGCAGTTCTTC. It encodes CSASGLAGRSSYNEQFF.

This rearrangement joins TRBV7-9 to TRBJ2-6; D is perhaps TRBD1 (6 bases). Germline CDR1 and CDR2: SEHNR and FQNEAQ (reference sequence). This CDR3 is built from 19 residues. Trimming took 3 bases from V and 4 from J, leaving 22 bases between them. In DNA form, the CDR3 reads TGTGCCAGCAGCTTGCCGTGGGGACACCAACCGGGAGGGGCCAACGTCCTGACTTTC. Its protein product is CASSLPWGHQPGGANVLTF.

This clonotype was counted many times. The V and J genes are TRBV7-9 and TRBJ2-5; 8 bases are a match to TRBD1. Germline loops: CDR1 SEHNR, CDR2 FQNEAQ (reference sequence). The V gene end was trimmed by 4 bases and the J gene end by 4 bases; junction bases not matched to a gene: 2. The CDR3 consists of 13 residues. CDR3 DNA sequence: TGTGCCAGCAGCTCCAGGGGGCCAGAGACCCAGTACTTC. Protein: CASSSRGPETQYF.

The V call is TRBV12-3 or TRBV12-4, the J call TRBJ2-5; 8 positions match TRBD2. J was trimmed by 8 bases and V by 8 bases; bases with no gene match: 13. The length of the CDR3 is 14 residues. CDR3 in amino acids: CASSPAGGSTTQYF. As DNA, the CDR3 is TGTGCCAGCTCCCCGGCGGGGGGCTCGACCACCCAGTACTTC.